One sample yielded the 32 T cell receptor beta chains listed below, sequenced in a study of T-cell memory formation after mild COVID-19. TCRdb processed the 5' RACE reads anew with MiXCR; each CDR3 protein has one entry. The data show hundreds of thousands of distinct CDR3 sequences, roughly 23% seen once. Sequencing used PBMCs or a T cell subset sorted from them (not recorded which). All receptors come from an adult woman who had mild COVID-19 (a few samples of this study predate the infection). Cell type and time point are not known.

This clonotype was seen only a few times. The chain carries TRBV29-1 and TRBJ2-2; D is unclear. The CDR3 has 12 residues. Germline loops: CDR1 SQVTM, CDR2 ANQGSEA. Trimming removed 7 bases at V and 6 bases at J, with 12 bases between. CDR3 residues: CSGSQGSGELFF. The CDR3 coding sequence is TGCAGCGGAAGTCAAGGTTCCGGGGAGCTGTTTTTT.

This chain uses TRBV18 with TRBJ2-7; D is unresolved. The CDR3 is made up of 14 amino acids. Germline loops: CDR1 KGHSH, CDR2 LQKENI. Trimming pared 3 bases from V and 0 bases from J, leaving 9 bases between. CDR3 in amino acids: CASSPKRSSYEQYF. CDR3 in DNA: TGTGCCAGCTCACCGAAGCGAAGCTCCTACGAGCAGTACTTC.

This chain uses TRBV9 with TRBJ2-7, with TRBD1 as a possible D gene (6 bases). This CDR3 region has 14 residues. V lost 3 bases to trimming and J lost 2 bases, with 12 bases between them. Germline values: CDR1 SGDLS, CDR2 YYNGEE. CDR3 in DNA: TGTGCCAGCAGCGCAGGGGCCCTGGCCTACGAGCAGTACTTC. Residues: CASSAGALAYEQYF.

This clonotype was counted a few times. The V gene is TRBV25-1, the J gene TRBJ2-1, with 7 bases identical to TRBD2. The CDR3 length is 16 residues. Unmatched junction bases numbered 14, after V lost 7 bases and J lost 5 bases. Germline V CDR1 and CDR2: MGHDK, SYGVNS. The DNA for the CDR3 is TGTGCCAGCACTCTCCCTCGCGGGAGTAACGACAATGAGCAGTTCTTC. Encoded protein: CASTLPRGSNDNEQFF.

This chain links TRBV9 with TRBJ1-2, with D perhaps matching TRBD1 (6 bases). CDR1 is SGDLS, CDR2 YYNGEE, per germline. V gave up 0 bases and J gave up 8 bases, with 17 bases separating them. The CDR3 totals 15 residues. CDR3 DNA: TGTGCCAGCAGCGTAGGTCTCAGGGGTCCTCGGGGCTACACCTTC. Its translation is CASSVGLRGPRGYTF.

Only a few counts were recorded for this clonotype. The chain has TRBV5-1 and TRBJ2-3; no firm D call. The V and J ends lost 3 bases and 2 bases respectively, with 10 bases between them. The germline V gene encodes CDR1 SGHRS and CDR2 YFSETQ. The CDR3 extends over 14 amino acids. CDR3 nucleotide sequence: TGCGCCAGCAGCTCTCTTACCGCCACAGATACGCAGTATTTT. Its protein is CASSSLTATDTQYF.

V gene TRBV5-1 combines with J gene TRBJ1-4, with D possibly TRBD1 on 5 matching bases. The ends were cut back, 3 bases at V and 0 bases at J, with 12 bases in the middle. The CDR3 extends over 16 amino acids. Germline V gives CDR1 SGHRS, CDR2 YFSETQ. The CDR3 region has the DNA TGCGCCAGCAGCTCCGGGACCTTGGCAACTAATGAAAAACTGTTTTTT. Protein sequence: CASSSGTLATNEKLFF.

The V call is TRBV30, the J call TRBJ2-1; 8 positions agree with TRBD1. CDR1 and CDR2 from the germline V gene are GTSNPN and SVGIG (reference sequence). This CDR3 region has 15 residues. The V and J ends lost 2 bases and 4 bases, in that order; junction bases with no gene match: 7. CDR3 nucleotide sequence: TGTGCCTGGAGTAAGACAGGGGATTGGTACAATGAGCAGTTCTTC. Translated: CAWSKTGDWYNEQFF.

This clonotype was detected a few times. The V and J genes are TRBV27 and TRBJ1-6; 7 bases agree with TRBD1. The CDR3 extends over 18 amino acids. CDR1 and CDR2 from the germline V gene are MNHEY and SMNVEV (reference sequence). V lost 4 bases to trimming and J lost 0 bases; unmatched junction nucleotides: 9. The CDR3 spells CASSSTRGRSSYNSPLHF. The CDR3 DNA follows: TGTGCCAGCAGTTCAACCAGGGGGAGGAGCTCCTATAATTCACCCCTCCACTTT.

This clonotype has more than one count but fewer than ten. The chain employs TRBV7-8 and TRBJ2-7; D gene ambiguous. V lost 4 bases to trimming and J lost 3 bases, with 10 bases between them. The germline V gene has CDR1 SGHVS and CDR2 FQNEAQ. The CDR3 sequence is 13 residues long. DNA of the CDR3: TGTGCCAGCAGCTATAGGGCTGACTACGAGCAGTACTTC. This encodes CASSYRADYEQYF.

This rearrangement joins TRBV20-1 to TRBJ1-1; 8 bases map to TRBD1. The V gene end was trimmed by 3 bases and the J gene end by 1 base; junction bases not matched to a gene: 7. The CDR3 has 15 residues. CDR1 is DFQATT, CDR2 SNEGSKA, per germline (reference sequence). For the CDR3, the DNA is TGCAGTGCTAGCGGGGACAGGAGGAGGAACACTGAAGCTTTCTTT. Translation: CSASGDRRRNTEAFF.

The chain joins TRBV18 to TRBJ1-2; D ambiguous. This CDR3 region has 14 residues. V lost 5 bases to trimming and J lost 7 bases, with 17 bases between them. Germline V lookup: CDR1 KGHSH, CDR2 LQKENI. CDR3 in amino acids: CASSASSPEGGYTF. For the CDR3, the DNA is TGTGCCAGCTCAGCCTCGAGCCCTGAAGGTGGCTACACCTTC.

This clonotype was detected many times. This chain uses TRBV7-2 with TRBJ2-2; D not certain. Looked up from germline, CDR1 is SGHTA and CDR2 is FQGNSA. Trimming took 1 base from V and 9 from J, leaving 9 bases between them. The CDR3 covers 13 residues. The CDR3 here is CASSLEGGRELFF. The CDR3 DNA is TGTGCCAGCAGCTTAGAGGGCGGTCGGGAGCTGTTTTTT.

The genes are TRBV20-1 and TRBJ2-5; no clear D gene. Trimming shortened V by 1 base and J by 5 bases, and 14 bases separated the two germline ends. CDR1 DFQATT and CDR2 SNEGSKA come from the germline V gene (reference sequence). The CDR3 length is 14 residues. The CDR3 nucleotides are TGCAGTGCTAGAGGTGTCGCCTCGGCGGAGACCCAGTACTTC. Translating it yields CSARGVASAETQYF.

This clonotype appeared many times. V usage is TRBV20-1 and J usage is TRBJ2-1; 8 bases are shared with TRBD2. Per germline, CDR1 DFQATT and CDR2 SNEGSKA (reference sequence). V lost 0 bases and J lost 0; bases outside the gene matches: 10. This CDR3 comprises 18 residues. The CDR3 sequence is CSARDLRIAGFSYNEQFF. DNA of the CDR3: TGCAGTGCTAGAGATCTCAGAATAGCGGGATTCTCCTACAATGAGCAGTTCTTC.

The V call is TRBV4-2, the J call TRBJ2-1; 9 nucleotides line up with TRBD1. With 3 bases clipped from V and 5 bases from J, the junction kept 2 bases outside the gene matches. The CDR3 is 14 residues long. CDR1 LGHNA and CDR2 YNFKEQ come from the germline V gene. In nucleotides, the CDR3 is TGTGCCAGCAGCCAGGGGGACAGGGACAATGAGCAGTTCTTC. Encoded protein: CASSQGDRDNEQFF.

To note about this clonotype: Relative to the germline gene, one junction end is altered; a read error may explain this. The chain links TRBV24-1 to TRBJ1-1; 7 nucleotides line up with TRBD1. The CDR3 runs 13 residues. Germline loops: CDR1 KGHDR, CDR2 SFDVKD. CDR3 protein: CATSMTGNSEAFF. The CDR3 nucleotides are TGTGCCACCAGTATGACAGGGAACTCTGAAGCTTTCTTT.

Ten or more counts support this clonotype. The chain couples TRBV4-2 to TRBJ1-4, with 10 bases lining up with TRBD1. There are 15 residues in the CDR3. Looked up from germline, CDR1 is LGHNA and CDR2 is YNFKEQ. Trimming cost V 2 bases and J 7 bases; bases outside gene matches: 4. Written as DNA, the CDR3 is TGTGCCAGCAGCCAACCGGGACAGGGGAGTGAAAAACTGTTTTTT. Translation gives CASSQPGQGSEKLFF.

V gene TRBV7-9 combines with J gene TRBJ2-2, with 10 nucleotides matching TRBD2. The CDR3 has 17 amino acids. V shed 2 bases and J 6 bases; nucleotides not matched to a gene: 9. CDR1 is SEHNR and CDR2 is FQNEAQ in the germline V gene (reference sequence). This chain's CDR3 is CASSLRTLAGVPGELFF. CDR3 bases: TGTGCCAGCAGCTTAAGGACGCTAGCGGGAGTTCCCGGGGAGCTGTTTTTT.

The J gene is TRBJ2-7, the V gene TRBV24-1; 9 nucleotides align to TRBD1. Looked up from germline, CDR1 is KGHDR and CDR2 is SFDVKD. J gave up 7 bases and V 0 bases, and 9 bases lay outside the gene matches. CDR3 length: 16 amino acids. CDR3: CATSDLAGTGSGEQYF. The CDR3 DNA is TGTGCCACCAGTGATTTGGCCGGGACAGGGTCTGGGGAGCAGTACTTC.

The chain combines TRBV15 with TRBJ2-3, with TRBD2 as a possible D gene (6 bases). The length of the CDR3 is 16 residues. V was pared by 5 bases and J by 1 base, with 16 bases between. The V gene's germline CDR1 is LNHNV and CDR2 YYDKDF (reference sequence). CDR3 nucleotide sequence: TGTGCCACCAGCGGGGAGAGAAAGCGGGGCACAGATACGCAGTATTTT. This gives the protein CATSGERKRGTDTQYF.

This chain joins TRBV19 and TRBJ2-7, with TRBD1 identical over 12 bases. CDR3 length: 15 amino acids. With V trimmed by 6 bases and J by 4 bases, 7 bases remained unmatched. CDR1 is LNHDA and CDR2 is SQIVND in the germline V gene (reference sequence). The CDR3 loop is CASSPGQGAKYEQYF. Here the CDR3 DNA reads TGTGCCAGTAGCCCGGGACAGGGGGCGAAATACGAGCAGTACTTC.

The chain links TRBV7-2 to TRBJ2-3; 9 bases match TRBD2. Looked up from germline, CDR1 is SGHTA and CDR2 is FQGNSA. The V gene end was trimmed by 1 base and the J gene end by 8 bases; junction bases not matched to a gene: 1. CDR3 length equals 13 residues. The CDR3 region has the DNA TGTGCCAGCAGCTTAGGCGGGAGGGCTACGCAGTATTTT. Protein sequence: CASSLGGRATQYF.

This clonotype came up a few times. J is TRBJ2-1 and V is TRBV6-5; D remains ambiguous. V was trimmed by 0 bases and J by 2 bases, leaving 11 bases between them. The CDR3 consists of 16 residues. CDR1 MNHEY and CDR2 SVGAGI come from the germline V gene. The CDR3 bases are TGTGCCAGCAGTTACTCGGCTCTCCAAACCTACAATGAGCAGTTCTTC. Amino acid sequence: CASSYSALQTYNEQFF.

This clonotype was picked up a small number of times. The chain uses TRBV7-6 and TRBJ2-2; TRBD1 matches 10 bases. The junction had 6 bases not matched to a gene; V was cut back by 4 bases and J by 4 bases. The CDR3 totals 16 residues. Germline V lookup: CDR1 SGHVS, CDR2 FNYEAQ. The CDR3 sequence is CASSSLTGGFTGELFF. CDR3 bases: TGTGCCAGCAGCTCCCTGACAGGGGGCTTCACCGGGGAGCTGTTTTTT.

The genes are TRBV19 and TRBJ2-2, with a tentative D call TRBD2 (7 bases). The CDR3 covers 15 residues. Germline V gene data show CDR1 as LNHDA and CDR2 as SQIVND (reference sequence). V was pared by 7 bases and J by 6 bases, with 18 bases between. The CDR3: CASNEYWGGAGELFF. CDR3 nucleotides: TGTGCCAGTAACGAATATTGGGGGGGCGCCGGGGAGCTGTTTTTT.

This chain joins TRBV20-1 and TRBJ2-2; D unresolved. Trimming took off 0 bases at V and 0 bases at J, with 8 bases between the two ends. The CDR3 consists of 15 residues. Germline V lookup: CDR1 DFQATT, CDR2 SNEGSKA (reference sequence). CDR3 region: CSAREVTTNTGELFF. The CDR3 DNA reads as TGCAGTGCTAGAGAAGTGACAACGAACACCGGGGAGCTGTTTTTT.

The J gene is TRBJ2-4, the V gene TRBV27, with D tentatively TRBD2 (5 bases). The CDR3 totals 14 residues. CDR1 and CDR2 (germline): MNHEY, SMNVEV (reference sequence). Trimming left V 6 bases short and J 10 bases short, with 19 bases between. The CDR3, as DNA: TGTGCCAGCAGCCTCGAGATAAAGCGGCCGATTCAGTACTTC. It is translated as CASSLEIKRPIQYF.

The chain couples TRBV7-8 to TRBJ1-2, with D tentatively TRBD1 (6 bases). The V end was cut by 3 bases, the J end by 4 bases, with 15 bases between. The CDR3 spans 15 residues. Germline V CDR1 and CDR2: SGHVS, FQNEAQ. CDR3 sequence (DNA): TGTGCCAGCAGCTTCGACAGGTCTATGGGCTATGGCTACACCTTC. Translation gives CASSFDRSMGYGYTF.

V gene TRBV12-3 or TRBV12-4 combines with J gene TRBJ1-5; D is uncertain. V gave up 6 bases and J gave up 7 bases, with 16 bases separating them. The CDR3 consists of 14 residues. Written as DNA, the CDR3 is TGTGCCAGCAGCCTGGGAGGGAGTCAACAGCCCCAGCATTTT. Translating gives CASSLGGSQQPQHF.

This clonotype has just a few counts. In DNA, the CDR3 is TGTGCCAGCAGTTACTTGTCTAGCGGGGCCGGGTACAATGAGCAGTTCTTC. This encodes CASSYLSSGAGYNEQFF. The chain has TRBV6-5 and TRBJ2-1, with 9 bases aligning to TRBD2. The CDR3 is made up of 17 amino acids. After removal of 1 base from V and 4 bases from J, the junction contained 8 bases not matched to a gene. CDR1 is MNHEY and CDR2 is SVGAGI in the germline V gene.

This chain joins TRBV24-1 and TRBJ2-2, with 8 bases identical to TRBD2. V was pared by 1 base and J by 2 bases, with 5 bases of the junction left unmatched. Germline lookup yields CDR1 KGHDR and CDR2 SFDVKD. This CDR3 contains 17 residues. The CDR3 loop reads CATSDFGGRQNTGELFF. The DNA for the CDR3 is TGTGCCACCAGTGATTTCGGCGGGAGGCAAAACACCGGGGAGCTGTTTTTT.